This T cell receptor beta chain derives from a study of OX40 agonist ivuxolimab in advanced cancers. Across the whole study: Ivuxolimab, which is an agonistic anti-OX40 (CD134) antibody, was administered to the patients. Patients in the trial were receiving intravenous ivuxolimab every 2 weeks, at doses of 0.01 to 10 mg/kg.

Comments on this clone: Antigen specificity is unknown.

TCRdb keeps only in-frame clones here, not all; method: immunoSEQ multiplex PCR. The sample has over 10,000 clones; over 80% are singletons. General study findings and limits: Near-lowest levels of clonal expansion characterized partial responders at 0.1-3.0 mg/kg. Some patients without response likewise showed low normalized clonal expansion.

Germline CDR1 ENHRY, CDR2 SYGVKD. V was clipped by 2 bases and J by 10 bases; unmatched bases: 2. This CDR3 has 12 residues. This chain uses TRBV10-3 with TRBJ2-1; 7 bases fit TRBD2. Sample: CD4+ or CD8+ T cells sorted from blood, taken in a trial of the OX40 agonist ivuxolimab. The sequence was obtained from an adult with an advanced solid tumor such as melanoma, head and neck, liver or kidney cancer. The CDR3 coding sequence is TGTGCCATCAGTGAGCTCGGGGGGGAGCAGTTCTTC. Amino acid sequence: CAISELGGEQFF.